What follows is one T cell receptor beta chain and its context. No cognate antigen has been identified for it. Base qualities are missing; no much larger clone stands one base away. The data derive from a study of blood T cell repertoires in COVID-19 (dated by TCRdb to the early 2020s). Study-level background: The collaborator samples originated in the United States, Italy and Spain and spanned the acute and convalescent phases of COVID-19. The prospective study material was composed of cDNA or gDNA derived from T cells, B-cell-depleted T cells, or PBMCs. The dataset comprised deeply sampled blood TCRbeta repertoires from subjects exposed to, actively infected with, or recovered from COVID-19. The repertoires were made available in a free public database intended to serve as a resource for research on the immune response to SARS-CoV-2. Samples were obtained from the ongoing ImmuneRACE study (first 160 participants) and from about 1,300 subjects provided by 6 global collaborators. Nearly every sample came with metadata listing a de-identified subject ID, COVID-19 status, age in years and sex. HLA class I and class II types, where available, came from metadata supplied by the sample provider rather than from assay-based typing. Broader findings and caveats from the paper: How much clinical and demographic metadata was included differed by source and by participant, and the metadata was provided uncurated.

Each collaborating institution followed its own protocols to collect whole blood in K2EDTA tubes. Collaborator samples were shipped for TCRbeta analysis as frozen whole blood, isolated PBMCs, or DNA extracted from either sample type. The CDR3 runs 17 residues from the cysteine to the phenylalanine. CDR3 DNA only is kept here, 51 bases in frame from base 1. CDR1 LGHNA and CDR2 YSLEER are derived from the germline V gene. Between the V and J ends, shortened by 1 base and 0 bases respectively, the junction contains 13 bases. TCRbeta CDR3 regions were amplified from genomic DNA using the immunoSEQ Assay, a bias-controlled multiplex PCR. The study's own analysis went as follows. Nucleated cell counts per sample were estimated from amplification of reference gene primers within the assay. Sequence reads were collapsed and filtered to measure the absolute abundance of every unique TCRbeta CDR3 rearrangement. For each sample, productive Simpson clonality was calculated as the square root of Simpson's diversity index across productive rearrangements. TCRdb obtained this table from immuneACCESS and retained in-frame rearrangements with V and J assigned. These tables miss some clones; where compared with another copy, unresolved V genes account for less than half of the shortfall, and the remainder is unexplained. The V and J calls and clone size were taken over from that table, and D and trimming were inferred from the DNA. A total of some 160,000 clones appear in this sample, about four fifths of them only once. The ten top clones hold around 7% of the sample.

The TCR was taken from a man between 65 and 79 years old with active or convalescent COVID-19. The V and J genes are TRBV4-3 and TRBJ2-4; tentative D gene TRBD1, with 5 bases matching. The sequencing input was peripheral blood. The sequence in DNA is TGCGCCAGCAGCCAAGCTCTCGACAGTCTAGCCAAAAACATTCAGTACTTC. Its protein product is CASSQALDSLAKNIQYF.